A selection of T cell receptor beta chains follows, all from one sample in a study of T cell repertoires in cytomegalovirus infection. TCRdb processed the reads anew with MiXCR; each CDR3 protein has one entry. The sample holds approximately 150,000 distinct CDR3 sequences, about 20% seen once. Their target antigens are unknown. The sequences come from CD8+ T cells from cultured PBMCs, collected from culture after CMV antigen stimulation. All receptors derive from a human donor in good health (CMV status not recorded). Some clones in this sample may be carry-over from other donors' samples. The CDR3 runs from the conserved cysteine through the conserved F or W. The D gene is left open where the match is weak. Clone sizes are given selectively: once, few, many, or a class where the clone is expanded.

DNA: TGTGCCAGCAGCCCGGACCACTTAGCCAAAAACATTCAGTACTTC
CDR3: CASSPDHLAKNIQYF
D: -
size: -
J: TRBJ2-4
V: TRBV7-8

DNA: TGTGCCAGCAGCTTAGGCAGCGGGGGGGTCACAGATACGCAGTATTTT
CDR3: CASSLGSGGVTDTQYF
D: TRBD2
size: -
J: TRBJ2-3
V: TRBV7-2

DNA: TGTGCCAGCAGCACCGACCCCATAGGCGATCCTAGCACAGATACGCAGTATTTT
CDR3: CASSTDPIGDPSTDTQYF
D: -
size: -
J: TRBJ2-3
V: TRBV12-3/TRBV12-4

DNA: TGTGCCAGCAGTAAACAGGATTGGTACACTGAAGCTTTCTTT
CDR3: CASSKQDWYTEAFF
D: -
size: many
J: TRBJ1-1
V: TRBV12-3/TRBV12-4

DNA: TGTGCCAGCAGCTTACCGGATGCAGGGGGCCTCCAAGAGACCCAGTACTTC
CDR3: CASSLPDAGGLQETQYF
D: TRBD1
size: -
J: TRBJ2-5
V: TRBV7-9

DNA: TGCGCCAGCAGTGAGGAGGGGTACACTGAAGCTTTCTTT
CDR3: CASSEEGYTEAFF
D: -
size: few
J: TRBJ1-1
V: TRBV10-2

DNA: TGTGCCAGCAGCTTCTCCTTTCCGGGACAGGTAACCTACGAGCAGTACTTC
CDR3: CASSFSFPGQVTYEQYF
D: TRBD1
size: few
J: TRBJ2-7
V: TRBV7-6

DNA: TGTGCCAGCAGCTACCGGACAGGCCTGAACACTGAAGCTTTCTTT
CDR3: CASSYRTGLNTEAFF
D: TRBD1
size: -
J: TRBJ1-1
V: TRBV5-8

DNA: TGTGCCAGCAGCTTAGAGTCCGGGGGGCTCTATGAGCAGTTCTTC
CDR3: CASSLESGGLYEQFF
D: -
size: few
J: TRBJ2-1
V: TRBV7-6

DNA: TGTGCCAGCAGTTTATATCTGGTCCGGGCAGCACACAGGGCGGCTGAAGCTTTCTTT
CDR3: CASSLYLVRAAHRAAEAFF
D: -
size: many
J: TRBJ1-1
V: TRBV6-5

DNA: TGTGCCAGCAGTTACTCGAGCCGGCGGGGGGCGAGCACAGATACGCAGTATTTT
CDR3: CASSYSSRRGASTDTQYF
D: TRBD2
size: -
J: TRBJ2-3
V: TRBV6-2/TRBV6-3

DNA: TGCAGTGCTCAAGGAGGCAATCAGCCCCAGCATTTT
CDR3: CSAQGGNQPQHF
D: -
size: few
J: TRBJ1-5
V: TRBV20-1

DNA: TGTGCCAGCAGCTGGGGCGGGACCTCTGGAAACACCATATATTTT
CDR3: CASSWGGTSGNTIYF
D: -
size: -
J: TRBJ1-3
V: TRBV12-3/TRBV12-4

DNA: TGTGCCAGCAGCTCTACAGGGCCGAACACTGAAGCTTTCTTT
CDR3: CASSSTGPNTEAFF
D: -
size: few
J: TRBJ1-1
V: TRBV7-8

DNA: TGTGCCAGCAGCTTAGAGGAGGTCCTTCCCTGGTCCTACAATGAGCAGTTCTTC
CDR3: CASSLEEVLPWSYNEQFF
D: -
size: medium-sized
J: TRBJ2-1
V: TRBV11-2

DNA: TGTGCCAGTAGTGCAGCCTTGTCCGGCTACACCTTC
CDR3: CASSAALSGYTF
D: -
size: -
J: TRBJ1-2
V: TRBV19

DNA: TGTGCCAGCAGCGATAAAGGCCCGAATGAAAAACTGTTTTTT
CDR3: CASSDKGPNEKLFF
D: -
size: -
J: TRBJ1-4
V: TRBV11-3

DNA: TGTGCCAGCAGCTTAGAACTCTTCGGGGACACTGAAGCTTTCTTT
CDR3: CASSLELFGDTEAFF
D: -
size: -
J: TRBJ1-1
V: TRBV7-6

DNA: TGTGCCAGCAGCCCCGGACAGGACACTGAAGCTTTCTTT
CDR3: CASSPGQDTEAFF
D: TRBD1
size: few
J: TRBJ1-1
V: TRBV7-8

DNA: TGTGCCAGCAGCCCCAAGAGGGGTCCCACTAATGAAAAACTGTTTTTT
CDR3: CASSPKRGPTNEKLFF
D: -
size: -
J: TRBJ1-4
V: TRBV7-9

DNA: TGCAGCGTTGAAGATCAAGGGGGGCTACTAAAATCTGGGGCCAACGTCCTGACTTTC
CDR3: CSVEDQGGLLKSGANVLTF
D: -
size: -
J: TRBJ2-6
V: TRBV29-1

DNA: TGCGCCAGCAGCCAACTGGAGGATCAGCCCCAGCATTTT
CDR3: CASSQLEDQPQHF
D: -
size: -
J: TRBJ1-5
V: TRBV4-1

DNA: TGTGCCTCTAGCGGGGTCGTAGATACGCAGTATTTT
CDR3: CASSGVVDTQYF
D: TRBD2
size: few
J: TRBJ2-3
V: TRBV24-1

DNA: TGTGCCAGCAGCTTATCCGGGACAGCCAACACTGAAGCTTTCTTT
CDR3: CASSLSGTANTEAFF
D: TRBD1
size: -
J: TRBJ1-1
V: TRBV7-2

DNA: TGCGCCAGCAGCCCCTGGACCCCTTCCGGCACCGGGGAGCTGTTTTTT
CDR3: CASSPWTPSGTGELFF
D: -
size: -
J: TRBJ2-2
V: TRBV5-1

DNA: TGTGCCAGCAGTTTGAGACAGGGCTCTGGAAACACCATATATTTT
CDR3: CASSLRQGSGNTIYF
D: TRBD1
size: -
J: TRBJ1-3
V: TRBV28

DNA: TGTGCCAGCAGTTTGTTTTTAGGGGACAACTATGGCTACACCTTC
CDR3: CASSLFLGDNYGYTF
D: -
size: few
J: TRBJ1-2
V: TRBV27

DNA: TGCAGCGGATTTTCCGGGGAGTCCTACAATGAGCAGTTCTTC
CDR3: CSGFSGESYNEQFF
D: -
size: -
J: TRBJ2-1
V: TRBV29-1

DNA: TGTGCCAGCAGCCCCGGTGCTAGCGGGCCCTATGAGCAGTTCTTC
CDR3: CASSPGASGPYEQFF
D: TRBD2
size: few
J: TRBJ2-1
V: TRBV13

DNA: TGTGCCAGCAGCGACAGGGACGGTGGCTACACCTTC
CDR3: CASSDRDGGYTF
D: TRBD1
size: -
J: TRBJ1-2
V: TRBV27

DNA: TGTGCCAGCACCTTTACGAGCAACACTGAAGCTTTCTTT
CDR3: CASTFTSNTEAFF
D: -
size: -
J: TRBJ1-1
V: TRBV6-2/TRBV6-3

DNA: TGTGCCAGCAGTCTCCTTGAGGGGCTGTCAGACTATGGCTACACCTTC
CDR3: CASSLLEGLSDYGYTF
D: -
size: -
J: TRBJ1-2
V: TRBV12-3/TRBV12-4

DNA: TGTGCCAGCAGCTTAGTGAGGGCCGGATCCTACGAGCAGTACTTC
CDR3: CASSLVRAGSYEQYF
D: -
size: few
J: TRBJ2-7
V: TRBV7-9